These 21 T cell receptor beta chains came from one sample sequenced in a study of T-cell memory formation after mild COVID-19. One entry per CDR3 protein, called by TCRdb with MiXCR from the 5' RACE reads. The data hold approximately 150,000 distinct CDR3 sequences, with 5.5% to 7% observed a single time. The sequenced sample consisted of PBMCs or a T cell subset sorted from them (not recorded which). The receptors were sampled from an adult woman who had mild COVID-19 (a few samples of this study predate the infection). Cell type and time point are not known.

In this sample, this clonotype turned up many times. The chain joins TRBV12-3 or TRBV12-4 to TRBJ1-1; a weak D match, TRBD1 (6 bases). Trimming cost V 5 bases and J 1 base, with 11 bases left between them. CDR3 size: 14 residues. CDR3 nucleotides: TGTGCCAGCAGTCCCCAACAGGGGAACACTGAAGCTTTCTTT. Its protein product is CASSPQQGNTEAFF.

V usage is TRBV29-1 and J usage is TRBJ2-7; 9 bases match TRBD1. This CDR3 region has 16 residues. Germline-derived CDR1 and CDR2 are SQVTM and ANQGSEA. V lost 1 base, J lost 2 bases, and 9 bases stayed unmatched. The CDR3 protein is CSVEGLGQGHPYEQYF. CDR3 coding DNA: TGCAGCGTTGAAGGATTAGGACAGGGGCACCCCTACGAGCAGTACTTC.

The CDR3 protein is CASIQTGGAGWETQYF. The CDR3 nucleotides are TGTGCCAGCATACAAACAGGGGGCGCGGGATGGGAGACCCAGTACTTC. V and J are TRBV5-6 and TRBJ2-5, with 9 bases lining up with TRBD1. The J segment lost 5 bases and the V segment lost 6 bases, leaving 14 bases of the junction unmatched. The CDR3 contains 16 residues. Germline CDR1 reads SGHDT; CDR2 reads YYEEEE.

In this sample, this clonotype turned up many times. At one end, the junction sequence differs from germline, possibly due to a read error. The rearrangement links TRBV12-3 or TRBV12-4 to TRBJ2-1; D possibly corresponds to TRBD2 (6 bases). This CDR3 contains 12 residues. The CDR3 region is CASIADYDEQFF. CDR3 in DNA: TGTGCCAGCATCGCGGACTACGATGAGCAGTTCTTC.

The V gene is TRBV5-6, the J gene TRBJ2-7, with D tentatively TRBD1 (6 bases). V gave up 2 bases and J gave up 5 bases, with 11 bases separating them. Germline CDR1 SGHDT, CDR2 YYEEEE. CDR3 length equals 13 residues. CDR3 coding DNA: TGTGCCAGCAGCTTATACAGGGTCAACGAGCAGTACTTC. Protein sequence: CASSLYRVNEQYF.

This clonotype occurred a few times. The V and J genes are TRBV5-1 and TRBJ2-6, with a tentative D call TRBD1 (5 bases). The CDR3 is 15 residues long. CDR1 is SGHRS and CDR2 is YFSETQ in the germline V gene. V was clipped by 7 bases and J by 3 bases, with 14 bases between them. CDR3 in DNA: TGCGCCAGCCAGGCAGGGCCTGGTGGGGCCAACGTCCTGACTTTC. Its translation: CASQAGPGGANVLTF.

V usage is TRBV5-5 and J usage is TRBJ2-5, with TRBD1 matching 7 bases. The CDR3 covers 12 residues. After removal of 8 bases from V and 9 bases from J, the junction contained 10 bases not matched to a gene. In germline, CDR1 is SGHKS, CDR2 YYEKEE (reference sequence). The CDR3 DNA follows: TGTGCCAGTGAACAGGGGCCCCCCGCCCAGTACTTC. This sequence encodes CASEQGPPAQYF.

The rearrangement links TRBV7-8 to TRBJ1-1; D ambiguous. The CDR3 has 14 amino acids. The germline V and J ends were trimmed by 1 base and 1 base, with 7 bases remaining between them. CDR1 and CDR2 (germline): SGHVS, FQNEAQ. CDR3 in DNA: TGTGCCAGCAGCTTAGTAGTTCCGAACACTGAAGCTTTCTTT. Translated, it gives CASSLVVPNTEAFF.

The chain is built from TRBV7-2 and TRBJ2-5; 8 bases are shared with TRBD2. This CDR3 is built from 15 residues. V dropped 5 bases and J dropped 2; count of bases not matched to a gene: 7. The germline V gene has CDR1 SGHTA and CDR2 FQGNSA. This CDR3 reads CASSRQAGGQETQYF. In DNA form, the CDR3 reads TGTGCCAGCAGCCGTCAGGCGGGGGGTCAAGAGACCCAGTACTTC. Full variable domain (outside the CDR3, taken from reference TRBV7-2 and TRBJ2-5): GAGVSQSPSNKVTEKGKDVELRCDPISGHTALYWYRQSLGQGLEFLIYFQGNSAPDKSGLPSDRFSAERTGGSVSTLTIQRTQQEDSAVYLCASSRQAGGQETQYFGPGTRLLVL.

Ten or more counts support this clonotype. The rearrangement uses TRBV6-5 and TRBJ2-3, with no clear D. Germline CDR1 reads MNHEY; CDR2 reads SVGAGI. The CDR3 consists of 17 residues. V gave up 0 bases and J gave up 6 bases, with 19 bases separating them. In nucleotides, the CDR3 is TGTGCCAGCAGTTACTCGATATATTTCCCTGGAAAGGATACGCAGTATTTT. Translation: CASSYSIYFPGKDTQYF.

The rearrangement uses TRBV2 and TRBJ2-5, with D tentatively TRBD1 (6 bases). The CDR3 length is 15 residues. Trimming pared 8 bases from V and 4 bases from J, leaving 20 bases between. Germline assignment: CDR1 SNHLY and CDR2 FYNNEI. CDR3 residues: CASYGYREVRETQYF. The CDR3 bases are TGTGCCAGCTATGGGTACAGGGAAGTTCGAGAGACCCAGTACTTC.

This chain uses TRBV29-1 with TRBJ2-1; maybe TRBD1 (5 bases). The length of the CDR3 is 12 residues. V gave up 3 bases and J gave up 9 bases, with 12 bases separating them. In germline, CDR1 is SQVTM, CDR2 ANQGSEA. CDR3 nucleotide sequence: TGCAGCGTTGAGAAAAGGGGTGGTGAGCAGTTCTTC. This sequence encodes CSVEKRGGEQFF.

This clonotype has a count of ten or more. The gene calls are TRBV6-2 or TRBV6-3 and TRBJ1-5; D is perhaps TRBD1 (6 bases). The germline CDR1 and CDR2 sequences are MNHEY and SVGEGT. The CDR3 runs 15 residues. Between the trimmed V and J ends, which lost 0 bases and 6 bases, there was a span of 12 bases. The CDR3 nucleotides read TGTGCCAGCAGTTACTCGAGCAGGGGAAGTCAGCCCCAGCATTTT. This codes for CASSYSSRGSQPQHF.

This chain uses TRBV10-3 with TRBJ2-1, with D perhaps TRBD2 (7 bases). Trimming cost V 4 bases and J 7 bases, with 14 bases left between them. Per germline, CDR1 ENHRY and CDR2 SYGVKD. This CDR3 spans 14 amino acids. The CDR3 sequence is CAISAGGPRNEQFF. CDR3 bases: TGTGCCATCAGTGCGGGGGGCCCCCGGAATGAGCAGTTCTTC.

This clonotype was detected a few times. This chain connects TRBV7-8 to TRBJ2-2; TRBD2 matches at 7 bases. V dropped 2 bases and J dropped 5; count of bases not matched to a gene: 11. From germline, CDR1 is SGHVS and CDR2 FQNEAQ. This CDR3 has 17 amino acids. The CDR3 reads CASSLRGRATGTGELFF. In DNA, the CDR3 is TGTGCCAGCAGCTTACGGGGGAGGGCCACGGGGACCGGGGAGCTGTTTTTT.

Concerning this clonotype itself: Germline is not matched at one junction end, which may reflect a read error. The J gene is TRBJ1-2, the V gene TRBV7-3, with D uncertain. Germline loops: CDR1 SGHTA, CDR2 FQGTGA. The CDR3 runs 13 residues. The CDR3 sequence: CARSLGSGYGYTF. The DNA of the CDR3 is TGTGCCAGAAGCTTAGGGAGCGGCTATGGCTACACCTTC.

This clonotype was recorded many times. This chain connects TRBV3-1 to TRBJ2-5, with D possibly called TRBD1 or TRBD2 (5 bases each). Per the germline V gene, CDR1 is LGHDT and CDR2 is YNNKEL (reference sequence). Trimming left V 0 bases short and J 7 bases short, with 9 bases between. The CDR3 is 13 residues long. The CDR3 DNA sequence: TGTGCCAGCAGCCAAGATGAGAGGGGGACCCAGTACTTC. This translates into CASSQDERGTQYF.

V usage is TRBV5-1 and J usage is TRBJ2-3; D uncertain. The germline CDR1 and CDR2 sequences are SGHRS and YFSETQ. The length of the CDR3 is 18 residues. The V and J ends lost 0 bases and 4 bases respectively, with 21 bases between them. In nucleotides, the CDR3 is TGCGCCAGCAGCTTGGCCCCGACGGGCCCCGCTCCGGCAGATACGCAGTATTTT. This translates into CASSLAPTGPAPADTQYF.

Ten or more counts support this clonotype. This sequence joins TRBV7-9 and TRBJ2-5; D gene ambiguous. V lost 0 bases and J 1 base, leaving 9 bases between the germline ends. This CDR3 region has 15 residues. The germline V gene has CDR1 SEHNR and CDR2 FQNEAQ (reference sequence). The CDR3 nucleotides are TGTGCCAGCAGCTTAGCGGTCGGCAGCCAAGAGACCCAGTACTTC. This encodes CASSLAVGSQETQYF.

This clonotype was observed at least ten times. The CDR3 DNA sequence: TGTGCCTGGGCCGGGACAGGACAAGAGACCCAGTACTTC. Translation: CAWAGTGQETQYF. The chain has TRBV30 and TRBJ2-5; TRBD1 matches at 8 bases. The CDR3 is 13 residues long. Germline CDR1 GTSNPN, CDR2 SVGIG (reference sequence). J lost 2 bases, V lost 5 bases, and 4 bases had no gene match.

This clonotype was observed at least ten times. The V gene is TRBV29-1, the J gene TRBJ2-1, with no clear D. The CDR3 runs 14 residues. V dropped 3 bases and J dropped 6 bases, with 15 bases sitting between them. The V gene's germline CDR1 is SQVTM and CDR2 ANQGSEA. The CDR3 loop is CSVDPGLGRNEQFF. CDR3 coding DNA: TGCAGCGTTGATCCGGGTCTTGGGCGCAATGAGCAGTTCTTC.